The next 25 T cell receptor beta chains were all read from a single sample in a study of neurological immune-mediated disorders. Each CDR3 protein is one row after TCRdb ran MiXCR on the 5' RACE reads. This repertoire shows about 24,000 distinct CDR3 sequences, around an eighth found once; its top ten account for about a sixth. The sample taken for sequencing was PBMCs. The receptor set was obtained from a woman between 40 and 55 years old with HTLV-1-associated myelopathy (HAM/TSP).

This clonotype appeared many times. V is TRBV12-3 or TRBV12-4 and J is TRBJ2-2; D not certain. Trimming stripped 3 bases from V and 0 bases from J, with 8 bases between. There are 15 residues in the CDR3. The CDR3 here is CASSFGPTNTGELFF. CDR3 sequence (DNA): TGTGCCAGCAGTTTCGGGCCAACGAACACCGGGGAGCTGTTTTTT.

This clonotype was seen many times. The J gene is TRBJ1-2, the V gene TRBV27; tentative D call: TRBD1 (6 bases). Trimming took off 0 bases at V and 5 bases at J, with 19 bases between the two ends. Germline CDR1 reads MNHEY; CDR2 reads SMNVEV (reference sequence). The CDR3 has 17 residues. For the CDR3, the DNA is TGTGCCAGCAGTTTATCCGGGGGGGCAGCAGAGATGTATGGCTACACCTTC. This sequence encodes CASSLSGGAAEMYGYTF.

This clonotype showed up many times. The V gene is TRBV5-6, the J gene TRBJ1-5; TRBD1 aligns across 8 bases. From germline, CDR1 is SGHDT and CDR2 YYEEEE. This CDR3 has 16 amino acids. Germline trimming cut 4 bases from V and 3 bases from J; bases unmatched to any gene: 9. Here the CDR3 reads CASSPGQGRSNQPQHF. CDR3 sequence (DNA): TGTGCCAGCAGCCCCGGACAGGGACGGTCCAATCAGCCCCAGCATTTT. The variable domain in full, completed from reference TRBV5-6 and TRBJ1-5, reads DAGVTQSPTHLIKTRGQQVTLRCSPKSGHDTVSWYQQALGQGPQFIFQYYEEEERQRGNFPDRFSGHQFPNYSSELNVNALLLGDSALYLCASSPGQGRSNQPQHFGDGTRLSIL.

The sample holds many counts of this clonotype. The chain uses TRBV27 and TRBJ1-1; unclear D gene. Trimming took 9 bases from V and 7 from J, leaving 18 bases between them. The CDR3 covers 13 residues. Germline CDR1 MNHEY, CDR2 SMNVEV (reference sequence). CDR3 bases: TGTGCCAGTGCCTCCAAACCCTCCTTTGAAGCTTTCTTT. Encoded protein: CASASKPSFEAFF.

Many counts were recorded for this clonotype. The rearrangement joins TRBV4-2 to TRBJ2-3; TRBD2 matches 13 bases. The V segment lost 0 bases and the J segment 7 bases; nucleotides outside the gene matches: 7. This CDR3 region has 17 residues. CDR1 is LGHNA and CDR2 is YNFKEQ in the germline V gene. CDR3 bases: TGTGCCAGCAGCCAAGATAGAACTAGCGGGGGGGCTTATACGCAGTATTTT. This gives the protein CASSQDRTSGGAYTQYF.

This clonotype was recorded many times. The rearrangement links TRBV20-1 to TRBJ2-5; 9 bases align to TRBD2. The V gene's germline CDR1 is DFQATT and CDR2 SNEGSKA (reference sequence). The CDR3 sequence is 14 residues long. J gave up 3 bases and V 6 bases, and 8 bases lay outside the gene matches. CDR3 region: CSASPAGGEETQYF. DNA of the CDR3: TGCAGTGCCTCCCCGGCGGGGGGGGAAGAGACCCAGTACTTC.

This clonotype was seen ten or more times. The genes are TRBV9 and TRBJ2-1, with TRBD2 matching 8 bases. Losses at the gene ends were 3 bases for V and 8 bases for J; bases not matched to a gene: 10. In germline, CDR1 is SGDLS, CDR2 YYNGEE. The CDR3 is made up of 15 amino acids. CDR3 DNA sequence: TGTGCCAGCAGCGCGGGACTAGAACTAAACGATGAGCAGTTCTTC. Protein sequence: CASSAGLELNDEQFF. Using reference TRBV9 and TRBJ2-1 for the parts outside the CDR3, the full variable domain is DSGVTQTPKHLITATGQRVTLRCSPRSGDLSVYWYQQSLDQGLQFLIQYYNGEERAKGNILERFSAQQFPDLHSELNLSSLELGDSALYFCASSAGLELNDEQFFGPGTRLTVL.

The table lists this clonotype with many counts. The chain recombines TRBV20-1 with TRBJ2-2; TRBD2 matches at 8 bases. This CDR3 spans 14 amino acids. The ends lost 2 bases at V and 4 bases at J; junction bases unmatched: 3. Germline CDR1 is DFQATT and CDR2 is SNEGSKA (reference sequence). CDR3 bases: TGCAGTGCTAGAAGGACTAGCTCCACCGGGGAGCTGTTTTTT. Amino acids: CSARRTSSTGELFF.

This clonotype was seen ten or more times. The chain combines TRBV20-1 with TRBJ1-5; no firm D call. The CDR3 contains 14 residues. The V gene's germline CDR1 is DFQATT and CDR2 SNEGSKA (reference sequence). V shed 0 bases and J shed 5 bases, with 11 bases lying between them. In DNA, the CDR3 is TGCAGTGCTAGAGAGTACGGGTTAGATCAGCCCCAGCATTTT. It specifies CSAREYGLDQPQHF.

At least ten counts were recorded for this clonotype. The rearrangement uses TRBV5-1 and TRBJ1-1, with TRBD1 identical over 7 bases. Germline trimming cut 4 bases from V and 0 bases from J; bases unmatched to any gene: 9. The germline CDR1 and CDR2 sequences are SGHRS and YFSETQ. This CDR3 contains 16 residues. CDR3 nucleotides: TGCGCCAGCAGCCTGGGGCAGGGGGTGATGAACACTGAAGCTTTCTTT. As protein: CASSLGQGVMNTEAFF.

This clonotype has ten or more counts. The chain carries TRBV7-9 and TRBJ2-5; 10 nucleotides match TRBD2. The CDR3 totals 14 residues. J was trimmed by 7 bases and V by 4 bases; bases with no gene match: 6. Germline V gene sequence: CDR1 SEHNR, CDR2 FQNEAQ (reference sequence). The CDR3 protein is CASSSSGGAVTQYF. CDR3 sequence (DNA): TGTGCCAGCAGCTCTAGCGGGGGCGCGGTGACCCAGTACTTC.

This clonotype is medium-sized (0.01 to 0.1%) in the sample. CDR3 sequence (DNA): TGTGCCAGCAGACAGGGTAAGGGAGCGAGTGGCTACACCTTC. It codes for CASRQGKGASGYTF. The chain uses TRBV25-1 and TRBJ1-2, with D perhaps TRBD1 (6 bases). The germline V gene has CDR1 MGHDK and CDR2 SYGVNS. V was pared by 6 bases and J by 7 bases, with 18 bases between. This CDR3 has 14 residues.

This clonotype has ten or more counts. The chain recombines TRBV20-1 with TRBJ2-1, with TRBD2 matching 7 bases. CDR1 is DFQATT and CDR2 is SNEGSKA in the germline V gene (reference sequence). V lost 6 bases to trimming and J lost 6 bases; unmatched junction nucleotides: 8. The CDR3 loop spans 13 amino acids. CDR3 DNA: TGCAGTGCCCCTCAGCGGGGACGCAATGAGCAGTTCTTC. Residues: CSAPQRGRNEQFF.

This clonotype was found many times. V usage is TRBV10-3 and J usage is TRBJ2-2; D is uncertain. In germline, CDR1 is ENHRY, CDR2 SYGVKD. V shed 4 bases and J shed 6 bases, with 15 bases lying between them. The CDR3 has 15 amino acids. The CDR3 region is CAISVIWMRPGELFF. The CDR3 DNA is TGTGCCATCAGTGTAATCTGGATGAGACCCGGGGAGCTGTTTTTT.

This clonotype was counted a few times. The chain uses TRBV5-1 and TRBJ1-3; no reliable D call. Germline values: CDR1 SGHRS, CDR2 YFSETQ. The V end was cut by 1 base, the J end by 6 bases, with 14 bases between. The CDR3 length is 15 residues. The CDR3 spells CASSLRGYPVNTIYF. The CDR3 DNA is TGCGCCAGCAGCTTGAGAGGGTACCCTGTAAACACCATATATTTT.

This clonotype was counted only a few times. The rearrangement joins TRBV5-5 to TRBJ1-3; no reliable D call. The CDR3 consists of 16 residues. CDR1 is SGHKS, CDR2 YYEKEE, per germline (reference sequence). Trimming took off 5 bases at V and 0 bases at J, with 15 bases between the two ends. This CDR3 is CASSRTWSSSGNTIYF. The CDR3, as DNA: TGTGCCAGCAGTCGGACCTGGAGTTCCTCTGGAAACACCATATATTTT.

This clonotype was picked up many times. This chain connects TRBV20-1 to TRBJ2-5; a possible D gene is TRBD1 (6 bases). Germline loops: CDR1 DFQATT, CDR2 SNEGSKA (reference sequence). V gave up 1 base and J gave up 5 bases, with 11 bases separating them. The CDR3 consists of 13 residues. As DNA, the CDR3 is TGCAGTGCTAGAGCTGGGGGCCGGGAGACCCAGTACTTC. This codes for CSARAGGRETQYF.

Notes on this clonotype: One junction end disagrees with the germline gene, perhaps due to a read error. V and J are TRBV28 and TRBJ2-3, with 10 bases that match TRBD2. Germline V gene data show CDR1 as MDHEN and CDR2 as SYDVKM. The CDR3 is 16 residues long. The chain's CDR3 is CASSLGRASGGYTQFF. Written as DNA, the CDR3 is TGTGCCAGCAGTTTAGGACGGGCTAGCGGGGGATATACGCAGTTTTTT.

This clonotype was counted ten times or more. This rearrangement joins TRBV5-6 to TRBJ1-5; perhaps TRBD1 as D (6 bases). Germline CDR1 SGHDT, CDR2 YYEEEE. The germline V and J ends were trimmed by 4 bases and 6 bases, with 17 bases remaining between them. The CDR3 sequence is 15 residues long. The CDR3 region is CASSQGHRVGQPQHF. DNA of the CDR3: TGTGCCAGCAGCCAGGGACACAGGGTCGGTCAGCCCCAGCATTTT.

V gene TRBV18 combines with J gene TRBJ1-2; a weak D match, TRBD1 (5 bases). The V gene lost 6 bases and the J gene lost 1 base, with 9 bases spanning the gap. Germline CDR1 reads KGHSH; CDR2 reads LQKENI. This CDR3 comprises 13 residues. The CDR3 DNA reads TGTGCCAGCTCCCGCGACAGTAACTATGGCTACACCTTC. Translating gives CASSRDSNYGYTF.

The sample holds many counts of this clonotype. The chain uses TRBV4-3 and TRBJ1-1; 7 positions agree with TRBD1. V lost 1 base to trimming and J lost 9 bases; unmatched junction nucleotides: 5. This CDR3 has 13 amino acids. The germline CDR1 and CDR2 sequences are LGHNA and YSLEER. CDR3 residues: CASSQGGDSKAFF. CDR3 bases: TGCGCCAGCAGCCAAGGAGGGGACAGTAAAGCTTTCTTT.

This clonotype was recorded at least ten times. The V call is TRBV10-3, the J call TRBJ2-3, with 16 bases that match TRBD2. Per germline, CDR1 ENHRY and CDR2 SYGVKD. J was trimmed by 4 bases and V by 10 bases; bases with no gene match: 17. This CDR3 is built from 19 residues. The CDR3 loop reads CATGTGLAGGPVVSDTQYF. In nucleotides, the CDR3 is TGTGCCACCGGAACGGGACTAGCGGGAGGGCCGGTGGTGTCAGATACGCAGTATTTT.

In its sample, this clonotype was seen many times. The chain couples TRBV18 to TRBJ2-3; D not certain. The V end was cut by 2 bases, the J end by 5 bases, with 14 bases between. In germline, CDR1 is KGHSH, CDR2 LQKENI. The CDR3 loop spans 15 amino acids. CDR3 protein: CASSPSSPFQDTQYF. DNA for the CDR3: TGTGCCAGCTCACCATCTTCCCCCTTTCAAGATACGCAGTATTTT.

This clonotype was recorded many times. The rearrangement joins TRBV2 to TRBJ1-5; weak D call: TRBD1 (5 bases). The CDR3 has 14 amino acids. The germline V gene has CDR1 SNHLY and CDR2 FYNNEI. V shed 5 bases and J shed 4 bases, with 12 bases lying between them. CDR3: CASSLYGGNQPQHF. The CDR3 bases are TGTGCCAGCAGTCTATACGGGGGAAATCAGCCCCAGCATTTT.

This clonotype was detected many times. The chain couples TRBV4-1 to TRBJ2-7; 7 positions agree with TRBD1. The junction had 7 bases not matched to a gene; V was cut back by 9 bases and J by 5 bases. Germline V lookup: CDR1 MGHRA, CDR2 YSYEKL. The CDR3 covers 12 residues. Here the CDR3 reads CARTGVMNEQYF. In nucleotides, the CDR3 is TGCGCCAGAACAGGGGTTATGAACGAGCAGTACTTC.